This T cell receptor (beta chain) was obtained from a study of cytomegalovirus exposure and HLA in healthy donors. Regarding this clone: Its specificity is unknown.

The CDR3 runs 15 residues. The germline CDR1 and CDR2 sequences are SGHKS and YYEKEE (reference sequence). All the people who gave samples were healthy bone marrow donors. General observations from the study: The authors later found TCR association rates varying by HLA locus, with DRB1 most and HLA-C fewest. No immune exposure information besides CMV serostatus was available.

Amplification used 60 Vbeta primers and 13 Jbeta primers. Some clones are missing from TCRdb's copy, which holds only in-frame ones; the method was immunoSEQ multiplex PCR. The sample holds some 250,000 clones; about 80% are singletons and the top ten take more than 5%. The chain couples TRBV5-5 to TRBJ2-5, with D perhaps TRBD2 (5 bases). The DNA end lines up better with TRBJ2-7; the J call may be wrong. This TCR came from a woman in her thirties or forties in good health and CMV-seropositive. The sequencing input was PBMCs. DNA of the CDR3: TGTGCCAGCAGCTTGGAGATGCGGGCAACCTACGAGCAGTACTTC. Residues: CASSLEMRATYEQYF.